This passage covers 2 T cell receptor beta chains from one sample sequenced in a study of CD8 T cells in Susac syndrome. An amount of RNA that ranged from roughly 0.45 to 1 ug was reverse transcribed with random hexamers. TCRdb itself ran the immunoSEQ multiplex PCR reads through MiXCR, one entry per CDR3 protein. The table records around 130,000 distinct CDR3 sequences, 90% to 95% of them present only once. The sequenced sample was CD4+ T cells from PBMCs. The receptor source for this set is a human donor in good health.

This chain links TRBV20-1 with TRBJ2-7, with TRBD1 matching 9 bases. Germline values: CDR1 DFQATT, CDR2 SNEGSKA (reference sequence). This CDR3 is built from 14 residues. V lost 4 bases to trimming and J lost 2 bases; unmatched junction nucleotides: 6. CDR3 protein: CSATLTGGTYEQYF. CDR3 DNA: TGCAGTGCTACCCTGACAGGGGGGACCTACGAGCAGTACTTC.

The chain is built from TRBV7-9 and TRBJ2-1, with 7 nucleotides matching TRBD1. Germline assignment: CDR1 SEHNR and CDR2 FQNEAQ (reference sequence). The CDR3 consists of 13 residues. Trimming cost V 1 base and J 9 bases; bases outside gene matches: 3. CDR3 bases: TGTGCCAGCAGCTTAGGACAGGGTAGTGAGCAGTTCTTC. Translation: CASSLGQGSEQFF.